The T cell receptor beta chain under discussion was sequenced for a study of T cells after yellow fever vaccination. This clonotype came up many times. The antigen is undetermined. Findings and caveats of the study: Reappearing after the booster were most of the clones from primary vaccination (almost 97% CD4, about 88% CD8).

Universal primer sites and UMIs were introduced during 5'RACE template-switching synthesis of TCR cDNA. TCRdb recomputed calls from the 5' RACE reads with MiXCR, one row per CDR3 protein. The sample carries 310,000 or so distinct CDR3 sequences, around 3.9% recorded once. V shed 3 bases and J shed 6 bases, with 12 bases lying between them. The germline CDR1 and CDR2 sequences are SGHRS and YFSETQ. This CDR3 contains 14 residues. J is TRBJ2-2 and V is TRBV5-1; a weak D match, TRBD1 (6 bases). The source material was PBMCs, sampled on the day of the yellow fever booster vaccination. This clonotype originated in a man in his late teens or twenties who received the YFV17D yellow fever vaccine. The CDR3, as DNA: TGCGCCAGCAGCTACCAACAGGGCTCCGGGGAGCTGTTTTTT. It specifies CASSYQQGSGELFF.